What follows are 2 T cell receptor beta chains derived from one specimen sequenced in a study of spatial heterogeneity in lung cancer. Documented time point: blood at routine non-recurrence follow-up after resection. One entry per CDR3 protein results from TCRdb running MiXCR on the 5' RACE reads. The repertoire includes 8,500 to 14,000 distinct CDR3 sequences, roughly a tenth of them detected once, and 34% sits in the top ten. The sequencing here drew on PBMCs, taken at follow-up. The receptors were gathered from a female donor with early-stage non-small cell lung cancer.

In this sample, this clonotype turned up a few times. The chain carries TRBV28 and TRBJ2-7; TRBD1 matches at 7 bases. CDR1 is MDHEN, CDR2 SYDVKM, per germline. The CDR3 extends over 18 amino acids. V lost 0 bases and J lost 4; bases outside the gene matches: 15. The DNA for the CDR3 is TGTGCCAGCAGTTTATGGAGGATAAACAGGGGAACCGGATACGAGCAGTACTTC. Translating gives CASSLWRINRGTGYEQYF. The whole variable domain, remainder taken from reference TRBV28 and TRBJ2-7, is DVKVTQSSRYLVKRTGEKVFLECVQDMDHENMFWYRQDPGLGLRLIYFSYDVKMKEKGDIPEGYSVSREKKERFSLILESASTNQTSMYLCASSLWRINRGTGYEQYFGPGTRLTVT.

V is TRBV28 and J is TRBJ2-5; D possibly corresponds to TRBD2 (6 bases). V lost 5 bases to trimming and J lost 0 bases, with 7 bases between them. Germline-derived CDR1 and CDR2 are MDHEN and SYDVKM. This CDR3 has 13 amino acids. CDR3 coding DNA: TGTGCCAGCAGTCCGGGGGACCAAGAGACCCAGTACTTC. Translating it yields CASSPGDQETQYF.